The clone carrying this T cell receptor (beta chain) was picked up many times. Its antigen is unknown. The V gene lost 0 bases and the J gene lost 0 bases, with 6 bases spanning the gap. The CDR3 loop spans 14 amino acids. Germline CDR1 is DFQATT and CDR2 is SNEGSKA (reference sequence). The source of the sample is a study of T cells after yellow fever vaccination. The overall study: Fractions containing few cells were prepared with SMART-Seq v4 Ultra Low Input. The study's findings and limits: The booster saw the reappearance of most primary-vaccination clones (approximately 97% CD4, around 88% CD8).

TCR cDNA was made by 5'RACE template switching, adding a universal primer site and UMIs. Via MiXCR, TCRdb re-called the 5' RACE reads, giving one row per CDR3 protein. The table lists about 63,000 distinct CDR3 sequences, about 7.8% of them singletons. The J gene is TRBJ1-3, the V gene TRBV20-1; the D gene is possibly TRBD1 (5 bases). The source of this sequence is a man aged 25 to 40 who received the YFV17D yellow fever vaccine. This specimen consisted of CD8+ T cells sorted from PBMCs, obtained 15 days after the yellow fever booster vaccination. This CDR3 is CSARETGSGNTIYF. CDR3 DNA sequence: TGCAGTGCTAGAGAAACAGGCTCTGGAAACACCATATATTTT.